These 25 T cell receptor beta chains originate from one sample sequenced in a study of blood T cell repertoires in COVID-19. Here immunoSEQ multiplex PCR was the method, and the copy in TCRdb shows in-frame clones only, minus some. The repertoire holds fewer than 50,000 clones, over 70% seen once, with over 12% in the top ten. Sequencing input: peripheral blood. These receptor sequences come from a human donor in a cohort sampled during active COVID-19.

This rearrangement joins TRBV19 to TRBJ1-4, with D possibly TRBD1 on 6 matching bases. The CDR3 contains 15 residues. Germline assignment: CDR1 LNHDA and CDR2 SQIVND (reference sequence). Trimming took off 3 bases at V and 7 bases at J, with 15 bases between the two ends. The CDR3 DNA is TGTGCCAGTAGTATCGGGGGGCAGGGCCTTGAAAAACTGTTTTTT. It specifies CASSIGGQGLEKLFF.

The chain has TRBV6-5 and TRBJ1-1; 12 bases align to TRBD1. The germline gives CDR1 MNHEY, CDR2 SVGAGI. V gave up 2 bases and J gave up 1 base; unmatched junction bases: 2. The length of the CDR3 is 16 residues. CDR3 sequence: CASSYGTGGGNTEAFF. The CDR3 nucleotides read TGTGCCAGCAGTTACGGGACAGGGGGCGGGAACACTGAAGCTTTCTTT.

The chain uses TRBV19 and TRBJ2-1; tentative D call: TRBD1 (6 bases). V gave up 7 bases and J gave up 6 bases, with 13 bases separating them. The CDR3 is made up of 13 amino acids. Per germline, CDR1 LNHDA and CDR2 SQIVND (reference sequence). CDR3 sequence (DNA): TGTGCCAGTACCCAGGGGACGGGCAATGAGCAGTTCTTC. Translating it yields CASTQGTGNEQFF.

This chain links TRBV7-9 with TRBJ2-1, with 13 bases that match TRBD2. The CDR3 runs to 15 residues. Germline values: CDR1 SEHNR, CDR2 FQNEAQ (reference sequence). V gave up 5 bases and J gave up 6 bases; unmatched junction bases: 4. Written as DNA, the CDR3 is TGTGCCAGCAGCCTAGGGACTAGCGGGGCCAATGAGCAGTTCTTC. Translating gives CASSLGTSGANEQFF.

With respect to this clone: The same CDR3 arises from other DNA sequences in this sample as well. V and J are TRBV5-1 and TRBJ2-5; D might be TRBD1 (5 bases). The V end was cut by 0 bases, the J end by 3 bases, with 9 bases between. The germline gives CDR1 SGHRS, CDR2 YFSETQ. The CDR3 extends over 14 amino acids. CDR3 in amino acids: CASSLGQGKETQYF. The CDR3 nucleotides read TGCGCCAGCAGCTTGGGGCAGGGAAAAGAGACCCAGTACTTC.

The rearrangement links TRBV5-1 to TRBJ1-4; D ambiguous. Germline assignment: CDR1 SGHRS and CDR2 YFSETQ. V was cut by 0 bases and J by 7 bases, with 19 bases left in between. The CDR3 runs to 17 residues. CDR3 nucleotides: TGCGCCAGCAGCTTGGGTGGAGCGGCCCGAGATGGTGAAAAACTGTTTTTT. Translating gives CASSLGGAARDGEKLFF.

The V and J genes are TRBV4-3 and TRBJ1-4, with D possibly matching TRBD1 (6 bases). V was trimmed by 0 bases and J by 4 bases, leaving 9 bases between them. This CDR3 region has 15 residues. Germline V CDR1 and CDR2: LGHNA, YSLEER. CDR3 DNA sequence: TGCGCCAGCAGCCAAGAGGGGGCGTATAATGAAAAACTGTTTTTT. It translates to CASSQEGAYNEKLFF.

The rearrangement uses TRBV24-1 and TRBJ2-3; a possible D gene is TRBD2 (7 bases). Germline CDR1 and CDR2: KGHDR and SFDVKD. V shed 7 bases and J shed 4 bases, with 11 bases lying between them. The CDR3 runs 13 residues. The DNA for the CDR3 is TGTGCCACCAGGAGGGGGGGAGCAGATACGCAGTATTTT. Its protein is CATRRGGADTQYF.

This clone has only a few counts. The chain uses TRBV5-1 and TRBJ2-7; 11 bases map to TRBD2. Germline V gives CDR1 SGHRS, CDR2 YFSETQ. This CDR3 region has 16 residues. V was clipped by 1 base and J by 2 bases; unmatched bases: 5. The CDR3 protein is CASSLQGTSGAYEQYF. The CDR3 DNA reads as TGCGCCAGCAGCTTGCAGGGGACTAGCGGAGCCTACGAGCAGTACTTC.

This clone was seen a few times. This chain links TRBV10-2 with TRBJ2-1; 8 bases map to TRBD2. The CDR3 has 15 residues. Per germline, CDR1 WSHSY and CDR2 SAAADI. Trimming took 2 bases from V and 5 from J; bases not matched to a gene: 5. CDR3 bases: TGCGCCAGCAGTGAGGGGACTAGACTAAACAATGAGCAGTTCTTC. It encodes CASSEGTRLNNEQFF.

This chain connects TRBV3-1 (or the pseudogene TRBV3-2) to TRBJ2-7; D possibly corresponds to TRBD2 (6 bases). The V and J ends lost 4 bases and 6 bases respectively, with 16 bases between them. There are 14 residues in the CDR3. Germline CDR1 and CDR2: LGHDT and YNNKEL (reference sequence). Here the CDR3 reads CASSPWDSKGEQYF. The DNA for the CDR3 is TGTGCCAGCAGCCCGTGGGACTCGAAGGGCGAGCAGTACTTC.

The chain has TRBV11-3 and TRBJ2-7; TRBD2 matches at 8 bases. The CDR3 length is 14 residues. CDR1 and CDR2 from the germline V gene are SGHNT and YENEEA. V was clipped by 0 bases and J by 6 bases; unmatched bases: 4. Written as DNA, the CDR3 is TGTGCCAGCAGCTTAGATCGCGGGACTAGCGAGCAGTACTTC. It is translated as CASSLDRGTSEQYF.

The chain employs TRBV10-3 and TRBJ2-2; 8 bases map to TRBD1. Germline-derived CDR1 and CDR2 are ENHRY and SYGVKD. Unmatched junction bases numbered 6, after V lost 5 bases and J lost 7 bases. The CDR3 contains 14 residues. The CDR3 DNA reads TGTGCCATCAGTAGGCAGGGGGCAGACGGGGAGCTGTTTTTT. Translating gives CAISRQGADGELFF.

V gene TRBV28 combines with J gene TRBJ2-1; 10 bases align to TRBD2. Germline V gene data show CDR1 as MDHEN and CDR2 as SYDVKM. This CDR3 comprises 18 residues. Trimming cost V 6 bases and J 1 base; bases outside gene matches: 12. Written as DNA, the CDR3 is TGTGCCAGCAGCTCTCCGAAAAAAGCGGGAGGGTCCTACAATGAGCAGTTCTTC. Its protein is CASSSPKKAGGSYNEQFF.

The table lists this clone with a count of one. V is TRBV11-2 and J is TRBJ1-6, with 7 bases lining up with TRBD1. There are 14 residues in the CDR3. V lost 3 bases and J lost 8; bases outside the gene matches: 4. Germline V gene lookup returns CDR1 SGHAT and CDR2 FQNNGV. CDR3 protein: CASSFRDSDSPLHF. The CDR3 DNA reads TGTGCCAGCAGCTTCCGGGACAGCGATTCACCCCTCCACTTT.

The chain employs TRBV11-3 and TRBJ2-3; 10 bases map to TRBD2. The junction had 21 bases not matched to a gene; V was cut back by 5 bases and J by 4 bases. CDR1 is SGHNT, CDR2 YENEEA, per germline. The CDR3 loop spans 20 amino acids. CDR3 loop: CASSHFRAGGPSQNSDTQYF. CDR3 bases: TGTGCCAGCAGCCATTTCCGAGCGGGAGGGCCAAGTCAGAATTCAGATACGCAGTATTTT.

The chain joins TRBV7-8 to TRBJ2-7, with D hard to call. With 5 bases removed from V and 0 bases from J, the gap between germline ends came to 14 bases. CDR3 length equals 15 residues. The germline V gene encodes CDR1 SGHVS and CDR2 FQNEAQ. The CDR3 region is CASSPRRFLSYEQYF. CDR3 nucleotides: TGTGCCAGCAGCCCCCGCCGGTTCCTCTCCTACGAGCAGTACTTC. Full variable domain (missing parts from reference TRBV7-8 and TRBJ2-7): GAGVSQSPRYKVAKRGQDVALRCDPISGHVSLFWYQQALGQGPEFLTYFQNEAQLDKSGLPSDRFFAERPEGSVSTLKIQRTQQEDSAVYLCASSPRRFLSYEQYFGPGTRLTVT.

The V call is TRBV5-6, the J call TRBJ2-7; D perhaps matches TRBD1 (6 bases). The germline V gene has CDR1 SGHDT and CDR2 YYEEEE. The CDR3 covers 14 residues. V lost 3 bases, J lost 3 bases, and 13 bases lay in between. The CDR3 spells CASSYRDGGYEQYF. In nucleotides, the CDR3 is TGTGCCAGCAGCTACAGGGATGGTGGCTACGAGCAGTACTTC.

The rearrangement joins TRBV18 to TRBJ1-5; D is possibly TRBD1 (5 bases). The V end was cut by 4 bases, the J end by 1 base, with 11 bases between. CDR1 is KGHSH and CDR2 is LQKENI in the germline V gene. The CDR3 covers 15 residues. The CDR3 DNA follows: TGTGCCAGCTCACAGGGGCCGGAGAGCAATCAGCCCCAGCATTTT. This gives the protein CASSQGPESNQPQHF.

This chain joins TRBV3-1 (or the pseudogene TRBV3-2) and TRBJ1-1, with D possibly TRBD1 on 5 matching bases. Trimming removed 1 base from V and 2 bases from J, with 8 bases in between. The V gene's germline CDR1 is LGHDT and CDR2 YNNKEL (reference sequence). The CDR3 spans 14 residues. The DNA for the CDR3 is TGTGCCAGCAGCCAAGGAGACAGCAACACTGAAGCTTTCTTT. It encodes CASSQGDSNTEAFF.

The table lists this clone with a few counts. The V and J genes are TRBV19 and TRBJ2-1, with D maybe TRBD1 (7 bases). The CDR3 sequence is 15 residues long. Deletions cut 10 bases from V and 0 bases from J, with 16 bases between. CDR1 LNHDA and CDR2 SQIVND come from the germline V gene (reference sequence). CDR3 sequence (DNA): TGTGCCACTAGGGGGCTAGCGCACTCCTACAATGAGCAGTTCTTC. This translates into CATRGLAHSYNEQFF.

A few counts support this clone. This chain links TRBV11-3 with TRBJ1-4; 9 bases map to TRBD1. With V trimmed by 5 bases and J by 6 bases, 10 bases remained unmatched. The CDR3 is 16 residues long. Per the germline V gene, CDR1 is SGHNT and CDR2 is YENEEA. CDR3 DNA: TGTGCCAGCAGCGCGGCATCGGGACAGGGTTATGAAAAACTGTTTTTT. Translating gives CASSAASGQGYEKLFF.

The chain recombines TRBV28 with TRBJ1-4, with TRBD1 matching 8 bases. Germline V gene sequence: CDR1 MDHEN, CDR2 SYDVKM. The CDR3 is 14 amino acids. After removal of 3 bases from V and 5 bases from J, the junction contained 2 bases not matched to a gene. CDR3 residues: CASSLRQGNEKLFF. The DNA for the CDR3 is TGTGCCAGCAGTTTGAGACAGGGGAATGAAAAACTGTTTTTT.

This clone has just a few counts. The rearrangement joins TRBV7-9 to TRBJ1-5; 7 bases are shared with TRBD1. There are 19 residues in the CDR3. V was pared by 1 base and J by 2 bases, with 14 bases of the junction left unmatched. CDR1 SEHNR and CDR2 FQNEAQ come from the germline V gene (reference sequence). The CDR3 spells CASSLGANRGPGGNQPQHF. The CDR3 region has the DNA TGTGCCAGCAGCTTAGGCGCCAACAGGGGCCCAGGAGGCAATCAGCCCCAGCATTTT.

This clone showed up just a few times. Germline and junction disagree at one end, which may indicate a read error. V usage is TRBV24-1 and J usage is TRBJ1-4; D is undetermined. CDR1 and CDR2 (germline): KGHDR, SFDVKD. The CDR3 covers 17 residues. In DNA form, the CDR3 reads TGTGCCACTAGTGGTCGAGAAGGAGGGAGGTCTAATGAAAAACTGTTTTTT. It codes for CATSGREGGRSNEKLFF.